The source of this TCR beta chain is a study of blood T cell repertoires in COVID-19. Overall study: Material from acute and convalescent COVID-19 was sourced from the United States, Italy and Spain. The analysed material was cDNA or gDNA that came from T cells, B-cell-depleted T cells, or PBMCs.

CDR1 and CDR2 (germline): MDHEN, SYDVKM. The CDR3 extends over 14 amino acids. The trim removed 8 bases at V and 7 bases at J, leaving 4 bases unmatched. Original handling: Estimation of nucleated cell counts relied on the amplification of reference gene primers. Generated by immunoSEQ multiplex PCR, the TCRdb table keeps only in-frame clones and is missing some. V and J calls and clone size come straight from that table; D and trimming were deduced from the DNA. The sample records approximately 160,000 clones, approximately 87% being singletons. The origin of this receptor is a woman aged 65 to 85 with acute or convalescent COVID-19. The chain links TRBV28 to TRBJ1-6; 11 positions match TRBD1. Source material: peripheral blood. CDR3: CASGTGGVNSPLHF. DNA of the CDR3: TGTGCCAGCGGGACAGGGGGTGTGAATTCACCCCTCCACTTT.